Shown below are 16 T cell receptor beta chains from a single sample sequenced in a study of ipilimumab plus nivolumab after autologous stem cell transplantation. Measured with immunoSEQ multiplex PCR; TCRdb has only the in-frame clones, and not every one. The sample yields approximately 40,000 clones, 80% to 95% seen once. The specimen comprised PBMCs, sampled in a trial of ipilimumab plus nivolumab as post-transplant consolidation. The receptors come from a male donor with multiple myeloma.

The chain's CDR3 is CASSQDLGTVSSAFF. CDR3 DNA: TGCGCCAGCAGCCAAGATTTGGGGACAGTCTCATCGGCTTTCTTT. This sequence joins TRBV4-3 and TRBJ1-1; TRBD1 matches 7 bases. V shed 0 bases and J 11 bases; nucleotides not matched to a gene: 12. The germline gives CDR1 LGHNA, CDR2 YSLEER. The CDR3 covers 15 residues.

The chain uses TRBV6-4 and TRBJ2-7; 9 nucleotides line up with TRBD2. Looked up from germline, CDR1 is MRHNA and CDR2 is SNTAGT. After removal of 5 bases from V and 2 bases from J, the junction contained 4 bases not matched to a gene. The CDR3 extends over 14 amino acids. DNA of the CDR3: TGTGCCAGCAGTCCCTTAGCGGGAGCCTACGAGCAGTACTTC. Its protein product is CASSPLAGAYEQYF.

As for this clone: One junction end disagrees with the germline gene, perhaps due to a read error. The V and J genes are TRBV14 and TRBJ2-5; 11 nucleotides agree with TRBD2. CDR3 length equals 13 residues. Germline CDR1 SGHDN, CDR2 FVKESK. The CDR3 nucleotides are TGTGCCAGCAGCCAACAGGGACTAGCGGACTGGCACTTC. It codes for CASSQQGLADWHF.

The chain uses TRBV7-6 and TRBJ2-1; 10 bases map to TRBD2. Germline V lookup: CDR1 SGHVS, CDR2 FNYEAQ. The CDR3 has 16 residues. Losses at the gene ends were 1 base for V and 7 bases for J; bases not matched to a gene: 7. In DNA form, the CDR3 reads TGTGCCAGCAGCTTAGGCGCGCTAGCGGGAGTAAATGAGCAGTTCTTC. It encodes CASSLGALAGVNEQFF.

V usage is TRBV6-6 and J usage is TRBJ2-2; 7 nucleotides match TRBD1. The junction had 10 bases not matched to a gene; V was cut back by 2 bases and J by 7 bases. This CDR3 has 16 amino acids. The germline gives CDR1 MNHNY, CDR2 SVGAGI (reference sequence). DNA for the CDR3: TGTGCCAGCAGTTACCCTTACCGCACAGGGGACGGGGAGCTGTTTTTT. Translated, it gives CASSYPYRTGDGELFF.

CDR3 amino acids: CASTRGLNEQFF. The CDR3 DNA follows: TGTGCCAGCACCCGGGGCCTCAATGAGCAGTTCTTC. The rearrangement uses TRBV28 and TRBJ2-1; tentatively, D is TRBD1 or TRBD2 (5 bases each). The CDR3 runs to 12 residues. Germline V gives CDR1 MDHEN, CDR2 SYDVKM. Deletions cut 7 bases from V and 6 bases from J, with 10 bases between.

The chain combines TRBV27 with TRBJ2-2, with D maybe TRBD2 (6 bases). Trimming took off 5 bases at V and 6 bases at J, with 19 bases between the two ends. The CDR3 sequence is 16 residues long. Germline V lookup: CDR1 MNHEY, CDR2 SMNVEV (reference sequence). In DNA, the CDR3 is TGTGCCAGCAGTCCCGGAAGGGCGCGGGGACCCGGGGAGCTGTTTTTT. It codes for CASSPGRARGPGELFF.

The rearrangement uses TRBV11-3 and TRBJ2-5; D may be TRBD2 (8 bases). In germline, CDR1 is SGHNT, CDR2 YENEEA. Trimming removed 8 bases at V and 1 base at J, with 20 bases between. The CDR3 consists of 16 residues. The DNA for the CDR3 is TGTGCCAGCGCCCAAGGGGGCGGGGGGCCCCAAGAGACCCAGTACTTC. It encodes CASAQGGGGPQETQYF.

The genes are TRBV7-2 and TRBJ2-7, with 7 bases aligning to TRBD1. The V gene end was trimmed by 3 bases and the J gene end by 1 base; junction bases not matched to a gene: 6. This CDR3 has 15 amino acids. Germline V gene data show CDR1 as SGHTA and CDR2 as FQGNSA. The CDR3 loop reads CASSFWTGKSYEQYF. The CDR3 nucleotides are TGTGCCAGCAGCTTCTGGACAGGAAAATCCTACGAGCAGTACTTC. Full variable domain (rest looked up from reference TRBV7-2 and TRBJ2-7): GAGVSQSPSNKVTEKGKDVELRCDPISGHTALYWYRQSLGQGLEFLIYFQGNSAPDKSGLPSDRFSAERTGGSVSTLTIQRTQQEDSAVYLCASSFWTGKSYEQYFGPGTRLTVT.

This clone was detected once. The V call is TRBV7-9, the J call TRBJ1-2; 7 positions agree with TRBD1. This CDR3 has 15 residues. The germline V gene has CDR1 SEHNR and CDR2 FQNEAQ (reference sequence). V was clipped by 5 bases and J by 7 bases; unmatched bases: 13. This CDR3 reads CASSPDIGGRGGYTF. For the CDR3, the DNA is TGTGCCAGCAGCCCCGATATAGGGGGCAGGGGTGGCTACACCTTC.

This clone was seen a handful of times. The V gene is TRBV19, the J gene TRBJ1-5, with TRBD1 as a possible D gene (6 bases). The CDR3 loop spans 12 amino acids. V lost 5 bases and J 10 bases, leaving 12 bases between the germline ends. Germline CDR1 and CDR2: LNHDA and SQIVND (reference sequence). This CDR3 reads CASSGEGGPQHF. The CDR3 bases are TGTGCCAGTAGTGGGGAGGGGGGTCCCCAGCATTTT.

V usage is TRBV27 and J usage is TRBJ2-1, with D tentatively TRBD2 (6 bases). The CDR3 consists of 15 residues. CDR1 and CDR2 from the germline V gene are MNHEY and SMNVEV (reference sequence). Trimming left V 5 bases short and J 0 bases short, with 11 bases between. The DNA for the CDR3 is TGTGCCAGCAGTCCGGGACTGGGCTCCTACAATGAGCAGTTCTTC. Its translation is CASSPGLGSYNEQFF.

The genes are TRBV5-4 and TRBJ2-7, with D perhaps being TRBD1 or TRBD2 (5 bases each). Trimming shortened V by 3 bases and J by 2 bases, and 12 bases separated the two germline ends. The germline gives CDR1 SGHNT, CDR2 YYREEE (reference sequence). The length of the CDR3 is 14 residues. CDR3 nucleotide sequence: TGTGCCAGCAGCTACGGGACGGATACCTACGAGCAGTACTTC. Translating gives CASSYGTDTYEQYF.

The chain links TRBV5-5 to TRBJ2-1, with unresolved D. V dropped 6 bases and J dropped 0 bases, with 10 bases sitting between them. The CDR3 is 14 residues long. Germline lookup yields CDR1 SGHKS and CDR2 YYEKEE (reference sequence). The CDR3 reads CASTFRSSYNEQFF. In nucleotides, the CDR3 is TGTGCCAGCACCTTTAGGAGCTCCTACAATGAGCAGTTCTTC.

CDR3 protein: CASSEHPSGLQFF. In DNA, the CDR3 is TGTGCCAGCAGCGAGCACCCTAGCGGGTTGCAGTTCTTC. V gene TRBV9 combines with J gene TRBJ2-1, with 8 nucleotides matching TRBD2. Per the germline V gene, CDR1 is SGDLS and CDR2 is YYNGEE. J gave up 12 bases and V 3 bases, and 8 bases lay outside the gene matches. The CDR3 spans 13 residues. Based on the CDR3 plus reference TRBV9 and TRBJ2-1, the full variable domain is DSGVTQTPKHLITATGQRVTLRCSPRSGDLSVYWYQQSLDQGLQFLIQYYNGEERAKGNILERFSAQQFPDLHSELNLSSLELGDSALYFCASSEHPSGLQFFGPGTRLTVL.

This chain connects TRBV11-2 to TRBJ2-5; 12 bases align to TRBD1. In germline, CDR1 is SGHAT, CDR2 FQNNGV. After removal of 4 bases from V and 7 bases from J, the junction contained 10 bases not matched to a gene. The CDR3 is made up of 16 amino acids. CDR3 sequence (DNA): TGTGCCAGCAGCTCTAGTGGGGGACAGGGGGCCGGGACCCAGTACTTC. Protein sequence: CASSSSGGQGAGTQYF.